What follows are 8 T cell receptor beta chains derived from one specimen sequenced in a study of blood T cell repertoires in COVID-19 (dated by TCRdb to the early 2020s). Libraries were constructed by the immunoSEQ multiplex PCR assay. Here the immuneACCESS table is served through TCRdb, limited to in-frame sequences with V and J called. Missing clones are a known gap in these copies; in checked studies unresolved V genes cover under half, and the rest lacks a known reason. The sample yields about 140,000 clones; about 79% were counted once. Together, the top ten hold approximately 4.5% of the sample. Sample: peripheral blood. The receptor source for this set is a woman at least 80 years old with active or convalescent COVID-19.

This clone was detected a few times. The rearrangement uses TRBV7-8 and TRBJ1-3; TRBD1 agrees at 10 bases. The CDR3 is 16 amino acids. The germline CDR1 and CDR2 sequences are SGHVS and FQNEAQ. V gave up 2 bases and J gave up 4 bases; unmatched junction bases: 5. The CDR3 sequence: CASSLNDRGRGNTIYF. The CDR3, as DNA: TGTGCCAGCAGCTTAAACGACAGGGGGCGAGGAAACACCATATATTTT.

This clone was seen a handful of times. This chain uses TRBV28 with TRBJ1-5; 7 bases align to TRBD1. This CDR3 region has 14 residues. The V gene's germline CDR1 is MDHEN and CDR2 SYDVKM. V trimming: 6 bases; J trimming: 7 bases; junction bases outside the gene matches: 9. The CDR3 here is CASSADRVMQPQHF. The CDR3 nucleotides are TGTGCCAGCAGCGCAGACAGGGTAATGCAGCCCCAGCATTTT. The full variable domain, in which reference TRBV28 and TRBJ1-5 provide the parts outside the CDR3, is DVKVTQSSRYLVKRTGEKVFLECVQDMDHENMFWYRQDPGLGLRLIYFSYDVKMKEKGDIPEGYSVSREKKERFSLILESASTNQTSMYLCASSADRVMQPQHFGDGTRLSIL.

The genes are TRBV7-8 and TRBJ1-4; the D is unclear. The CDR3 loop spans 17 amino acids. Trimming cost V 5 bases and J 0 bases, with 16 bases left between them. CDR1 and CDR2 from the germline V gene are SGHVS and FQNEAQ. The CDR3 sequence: CASSLTLLISTNEKLFF. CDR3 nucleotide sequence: TGTGCCAGCAGCCTGACACTTTTAATTTCAACTAATGAAAAACTGTTTTTT.

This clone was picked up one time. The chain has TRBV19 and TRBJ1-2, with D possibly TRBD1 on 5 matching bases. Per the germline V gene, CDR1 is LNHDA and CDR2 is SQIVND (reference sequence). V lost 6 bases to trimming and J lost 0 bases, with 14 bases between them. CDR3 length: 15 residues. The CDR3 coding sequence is TGTGCCAGTAGGGACAAGATCCTCCCTAACTATGGCTACACCTTC. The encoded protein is CASRDKILPNYGYTF.

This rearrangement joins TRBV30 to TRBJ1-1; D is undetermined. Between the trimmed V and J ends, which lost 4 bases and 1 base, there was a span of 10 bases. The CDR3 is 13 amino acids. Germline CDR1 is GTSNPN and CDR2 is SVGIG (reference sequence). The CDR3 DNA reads TGTGCCTGGATTGTCGGGAAGAACACTGAAGCTTTCTTT. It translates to CAWIVGKNTEAFF.

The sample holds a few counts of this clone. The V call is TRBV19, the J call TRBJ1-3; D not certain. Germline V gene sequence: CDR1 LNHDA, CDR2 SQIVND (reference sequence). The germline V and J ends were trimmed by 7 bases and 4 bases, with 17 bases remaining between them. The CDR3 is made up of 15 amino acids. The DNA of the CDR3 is TGTGCCAGTACCACGGGTATCGCACCGGGAAACACCATATATTTT. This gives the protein CASTTGIAPGNTIYF. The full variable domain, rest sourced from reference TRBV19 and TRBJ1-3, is DGGITQSPKYLFRKEGQNVTLSCEQNLNHDAMYWYRQDPGQGLRLIYYSQIVNDFQKGDIAEGYSVSREKKESFPLTVTSAQKNPTAFYLCASTTGIAPGNTIYFGEGSWLTVV.

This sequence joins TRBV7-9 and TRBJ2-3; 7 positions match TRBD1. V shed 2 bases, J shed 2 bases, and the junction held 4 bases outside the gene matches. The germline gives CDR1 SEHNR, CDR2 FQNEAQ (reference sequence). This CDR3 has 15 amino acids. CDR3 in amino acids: CASSLYGTDTDTQYF. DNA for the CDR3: TGTGCCAGCAGCTTATACGGGACAGACACAGATACGCAGTATTTT.

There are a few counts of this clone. The DNA of the CDR3 is TGTGCCAGCAGTCCCCTTCGGGGGACAGCGGCCAATCAGCCCCAGCATTTT. Amino acid sequence: CASSPLRGTAANQPQHF. V is TRBV6-6 and J is TRBJ1-5; 7 nucleotides line up with TRBD1. Germline V lookup: CDR1 MNHNY, CDR2 SVGAGI (reference sequence). The length of the CDR3 is 17 residues. The trim removed 5 bases at V and 3 bases at J, leaving 13 bases unmatched.